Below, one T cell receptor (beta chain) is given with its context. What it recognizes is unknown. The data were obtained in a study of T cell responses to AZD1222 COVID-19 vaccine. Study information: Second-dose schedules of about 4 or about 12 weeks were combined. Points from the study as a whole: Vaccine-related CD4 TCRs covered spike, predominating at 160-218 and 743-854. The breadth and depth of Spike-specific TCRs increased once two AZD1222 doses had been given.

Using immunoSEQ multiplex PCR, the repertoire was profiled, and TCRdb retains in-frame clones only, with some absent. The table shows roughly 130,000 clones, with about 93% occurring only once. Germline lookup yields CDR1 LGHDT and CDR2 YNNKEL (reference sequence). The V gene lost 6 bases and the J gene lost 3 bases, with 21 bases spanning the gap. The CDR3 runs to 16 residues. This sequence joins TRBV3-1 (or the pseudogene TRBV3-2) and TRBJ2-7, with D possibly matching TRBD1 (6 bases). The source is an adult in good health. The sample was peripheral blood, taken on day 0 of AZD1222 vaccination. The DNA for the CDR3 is TGTGCCAGCAGTCTTTCTCAAGGGCTAGGGGGCTACGAGCAGTACTTC. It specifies CASSLSQGLGGYEQYF.